The clone carrying this TCR beta chain was picked up one time. This specimen belongs to a study of blood T cells in healthy people across ages. It was with a sample-barcoded 5' primer and a J-beta primer mix that a second PCR of about 6 to 11 cycles was run. MiXCR was run by TCRdb on the 5' RACE reads, yielding one entry per CDR3 protein. The profile shows over a million distinct CDR3 sequences, approximately 25% of them singletons. A further study also used this sample, focusing on T cells of mothers and their children.

This TCR was recovered from a girl aged 2-15 years in good health. The material sequenced was blood.

In DNA form, the CDR3 reads TGTGCCAGCAGCTTAATAGCGGGAGTACAAGAGACCCAGTACTTC. It codes for CASSLIAGVQETQYF. This chain connects TRBV7-9 to TRBJ2-5; 9 bases align to TRBD2. Germline V gene data show CDR1 as SEHNR and CDR2 as FQNEAQ (reference sequence). This CDR3 comprises 15 residues. The trim removed 2 bases at V and 2 bases at J, leaving 3 bases unmatched.